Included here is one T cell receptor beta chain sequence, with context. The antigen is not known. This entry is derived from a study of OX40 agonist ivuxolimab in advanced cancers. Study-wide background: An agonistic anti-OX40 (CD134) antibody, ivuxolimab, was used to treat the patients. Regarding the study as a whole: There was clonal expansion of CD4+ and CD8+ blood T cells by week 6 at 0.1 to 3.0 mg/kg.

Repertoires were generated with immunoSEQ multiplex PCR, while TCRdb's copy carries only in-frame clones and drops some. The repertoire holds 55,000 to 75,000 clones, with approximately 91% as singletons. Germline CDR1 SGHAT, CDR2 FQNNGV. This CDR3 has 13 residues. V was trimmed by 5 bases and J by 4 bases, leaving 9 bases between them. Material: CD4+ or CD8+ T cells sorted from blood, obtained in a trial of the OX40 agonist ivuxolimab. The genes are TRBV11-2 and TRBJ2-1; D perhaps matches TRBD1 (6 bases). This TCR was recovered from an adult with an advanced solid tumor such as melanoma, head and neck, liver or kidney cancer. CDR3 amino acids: CASSPDSYNEQFF. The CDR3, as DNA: TGTGCCAGCAGCCCGGACAGTTACAATGAGCAGTTCTTC. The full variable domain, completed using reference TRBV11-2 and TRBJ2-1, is EAGVAQSPRYKIIEKRQSVAFWCNPISGHATLYWYQQILGQGPKLLIQFQNNGVVDDSQLPKDRFSAERLKGVDSTLKIQPAKLEDSAVYLCASSPDSYNEQFFGPGTRLTVL.